This T cell receptor (beta chain) is from a study of blood T cell repertoires in COVID-19. Looking at the study overall: Acute-phase and convalescent COVID-19 samples originated in the United States, Italy and Spain.

This clone was seen only once. In the source study's methods: Reference gene primer amplification in the assay estimated nucleated cell counts. Sequencing was performed with immunoSEQ multiplex PCR; in TCRdb, only in-frame clones are kept and a portion is missing. The V and J calls and clone size are taken from that table; D and trimming were inferred from the DNA. Of roughly 260,000 clones listed, roughly 84% are singletons. The length of the CDR3 is 14 residues. Germline CDR1 is SGHTA and CDR2 is FQGNSA. Trimming removed 5 bases from V and 9 bases from J; junction bases left unmatched: 10. The chain couples TRBV7-2 to TRBJ1-5; 7 nucleotides agree with TRBD1. The clonotype originates from a young woman with acute or convalescent COVID-19. The sequencing sample was made of peripheral blood. In DNA, the CDR3 is TGTGCCAGCAGCCCTCGGACAGGTTCTGGGCCCCAGCATTTT. Translating gives CASSPRTGSGPQHF.